This TCR beta chain is drawn from a study of long-term antiretroviral therapy in people with HIV. Survey-level immunoSEQ v3.0 assays were run. Data came from immunoSEQ multiplex PCR; TCRdb stores just in-frame clones and leaves some out. The table includes 20,000 to 25,000 clones, around 83% detected once. The CDR3 is made up of 18 amino acids. Germline V gene lookup returns CDR1 WSHSY and CDR2 SAAADI. The ends were cut back, 0 bases at V and 5 bases at J, with 22 bases in the middle. Concerning this clone: Its antigen is undetermined.

Study-level results: Blood in the study was drawn between 2004 and 2017, possibly under older ART regimens, which may be less effective than current ones. Clonotypes expanded prior to ART showed repertoire dominance at all sampled time points.

No donor had fewer than one pre-ART PBMC sample or fewer than two post-ART PBMC samples. Treated in the United States were all of the participants with HIV. The clonotype comes from a woman under 40 with HIV. The sample here was unsorted PBMCs, taken 0.2 years after starting antiretroviral therapy. The chain employs TRBV10-2 and TRBJ1-2; D is possibly TRBD1 (5 bases). CDR3 DNA: TGCGCCAGCAGTGAGTCTTTAGGGTTGGACGTCGGGGCATATGGCTACACCTTC. As protein: CASSESLGLDVGAYGYTF.